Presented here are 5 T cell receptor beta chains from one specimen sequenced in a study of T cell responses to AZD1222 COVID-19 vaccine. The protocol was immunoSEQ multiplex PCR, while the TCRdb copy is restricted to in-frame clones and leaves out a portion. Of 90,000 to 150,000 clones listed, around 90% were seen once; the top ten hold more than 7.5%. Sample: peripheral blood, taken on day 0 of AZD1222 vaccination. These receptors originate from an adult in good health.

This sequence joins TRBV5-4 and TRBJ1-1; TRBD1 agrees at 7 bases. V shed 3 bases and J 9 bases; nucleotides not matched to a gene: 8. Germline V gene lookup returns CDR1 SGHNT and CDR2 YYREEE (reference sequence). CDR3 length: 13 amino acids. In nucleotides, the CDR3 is TGTGCCAGCAGCTCCCCACTGACAGGGAAAGCTTTCTTT. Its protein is CASSSPLTGKAFF.

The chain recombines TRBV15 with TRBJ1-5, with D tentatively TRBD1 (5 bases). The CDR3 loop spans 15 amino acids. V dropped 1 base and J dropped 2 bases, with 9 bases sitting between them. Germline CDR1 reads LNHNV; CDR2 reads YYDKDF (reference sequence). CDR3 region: CATSRGGTGNQPQHF. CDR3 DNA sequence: TGTGCCACCAGCAGAGGGGGGACGGGCAATCAGCCCCAGCATTTT.

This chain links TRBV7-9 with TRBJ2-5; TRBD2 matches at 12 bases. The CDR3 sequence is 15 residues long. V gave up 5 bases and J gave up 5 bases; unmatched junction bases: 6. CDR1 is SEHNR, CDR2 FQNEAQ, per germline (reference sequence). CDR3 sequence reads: CASSTSGGKWETQYF. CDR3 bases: TGTGCCAGCAGCACTAGCGGGGGGAAGTGGGAGACCCAGTACTTC.

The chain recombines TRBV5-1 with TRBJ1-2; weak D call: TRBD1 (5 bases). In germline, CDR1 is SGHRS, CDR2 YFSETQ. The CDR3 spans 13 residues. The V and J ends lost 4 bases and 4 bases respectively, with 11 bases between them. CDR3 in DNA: TGCGCCAGCAGCCCGGGGGAAACCTATGGCTACACCTTC. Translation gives CASSPGETYGYTF. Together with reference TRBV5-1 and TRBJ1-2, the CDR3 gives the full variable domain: KAGVTQTPRYLIKTRGQQVTLSCSPISGHRSVSWYQQTPGQGLQFLFEYFSETQRNKGNFPGRFSGRQFSNSRSEMNVSTLELGDSALYLCASSPGETYGYTFGSGTRLTVV.

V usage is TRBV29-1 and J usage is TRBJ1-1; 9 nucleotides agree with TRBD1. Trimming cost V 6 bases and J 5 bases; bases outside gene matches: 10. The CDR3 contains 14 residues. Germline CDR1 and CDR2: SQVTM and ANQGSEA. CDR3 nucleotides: TGCAGCGTCCGTCCGGGACAGGGAAGAACTGAAGCTTTCTTT. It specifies CSVRPGQGRTEAFF.